Here is one TCR beta chain with its context. This sample was included in a study of T cell responses to AZD1222 COVID-19 vaccine. Sequenced by immunoSEQ multiplex PCR; TCRdb stores in-frame clones only, minus some. This sample carries 150,000 or so clones, approximately 91% of them seen once, and the ten largest clones take about 4%. V was shortened by 3 bases and J by 6 bases, with 14 bases between the two germline ends. The CDR3 totals 14 residues. The V gene's germline CDR1 is SEHNR and CDR2 FQNEAQ (reference sequence). The rearrangement links TRBV7-9 to TRBJ1-2; maybe TRBD1 (6 bases). The specimen was peripheral blood, collected 28 days after the second AZD1222 dose. The sequence was collected from an adult who received the AZD1222 COVID-19 vaccine. CDR3 sequence: CASSFPTGRDGYTF. The CDR3 DNA reads TGTGCCAGCAGCTTTCCTACAGGGAGAGATGGCTACACCTTC. Drawing the rest from reference TRBV7-9 and TRBJ1-2, the complete variable domain is DTGVSQNPRHKITKRGQNVTFRCDPISEHNRLYWYRQTLGQGPEFLTYFQNEAQLEKSRLLSDRFSAERPKGSFSTLEIQRTEQGDSAMYLCASSFPTGRDGYTFGSGTRLTVV.